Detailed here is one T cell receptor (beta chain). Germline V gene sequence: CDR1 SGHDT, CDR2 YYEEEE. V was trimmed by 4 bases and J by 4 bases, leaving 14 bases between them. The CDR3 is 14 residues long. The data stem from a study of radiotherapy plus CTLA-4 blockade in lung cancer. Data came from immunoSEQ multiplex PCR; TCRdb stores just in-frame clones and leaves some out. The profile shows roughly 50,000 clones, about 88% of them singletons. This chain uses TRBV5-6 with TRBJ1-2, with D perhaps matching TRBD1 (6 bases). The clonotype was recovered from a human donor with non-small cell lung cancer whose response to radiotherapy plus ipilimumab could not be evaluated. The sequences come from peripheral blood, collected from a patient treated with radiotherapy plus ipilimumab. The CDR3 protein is CASSVYDRRYGYTF. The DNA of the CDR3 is TGTGCCAGCAGCGTCTACGACAGGCGCTATGGCTACACCTTC.